A selection of T cell receptor beta chains follows, all from one sample in a study of long-term antiretroviral therapy in people with HIV. Here immunoSEQ multiplex PCR was the method, and the copy in TCRdb shows in-frame clones only, minus some. Of under 35,000 clones listed, over 85% are singletons. The sample consisted of unsorted PBMCs, taken 5 to 5.5 years after starting antiretroviral therapy. All receptors derive from a woman aged 50 to 60 with HIV. Both conserved end residues are part of each CDR3. A D gene is named only where the DNA matches it firmly. Only some rows state a clone size, as once, few, many or a class for expanded clones.

TRBV29-1	-	TRBJ1-1	TRBD1	TGCAGCGTTGTACAGGGGCCAAGGAACACTGAAGCTTTCTTT	CSVVQGPRNTEAFF
TRBV11-2	-	TRBJ2-1	TRBD2	TGTGCCAGCAGCAAATCTAGCGGGGTCAACAATGAGCAGTTCTTC	CASSKSSGVNNEQFF
TRBV7-2	-	TRBJ2-7	-	TGTGCCAGCAGCTTAGCGGGTATCGACTACGAGCAGTACTTC	CASSLAGIDYEQYF
TRBV2	once	TRBJ2-1	TRBD2	TGTGCCAGCAGTGCGCGGGGGAGCTCCTACAATGAGCAGTTCTTC	CASSARGSSYNEQFF
TRBV4-1	-	TRBJ2-7	TRBD1	TGCGCCAGCAGCCAAACGGGACAGATACACTACGAGCAGTACTTC	CASSQTGQIHYEQYF
TRBV5-6	-	TRBJ2-7	TRBD1	TGTGCCAGCAGCTTTTATCGGGACAGGGTTCCCGAGCAGTACTTC	CASSFYRDRVPEQYF
TRBV7-9	few	TRBJ1-1	-	TGTGCCAGCAGGTTCCCCGGACCCCCGTGGACTGAAGCTTTCTTT	CASRFPGPPWTEAFF
TRBV5-1	-	TRBJ2-3	-	TGCGCCAGCAGGGGGGAGGTAGATACGCAGTATTTT	CASRGEVDTQYF
TRBV2	-	TRBJ2-5	-	TGTGCCAGCAGTGATGACGCGAGTGAGACCCAGTACTTC	CASSDDASETQYF
TRBV6-1	-	TRBJ1-2	TRBD1	TGTGCCAGCAGAGGGACAGGGGATGGCTACACCTTC	CASRGTGDGYTF
TRBV27	-	TRBJ2-1	-	TGTGCCAGCAGTACGCCAGGGGCATCCTACAATGAGCAGTTCTTC	CASSTPGASYNEQFF
TRBV6-5	-	TRBJ1-2	-	TGTGCCAGCAGTAGGGGGGCTGACTATGGCTACACCTTC	CASSRGADYGYTF
TRBV4-3	-	TRBJ2-5	TRBD1	TGCGCCAGCAGCCAACGTCCGGGACAGGGGCAAGAGACCCAGTACTTC	CASSQRPGQGQETQYF
TRBV10-3	-	TRBJ1-6	TRBD1	TGTGCCATCAACCGGGACAGGGATTCACCCCTCCACTTT	CAINRDRDSPLHF
TRBV7-2	few	TRBJ1-1	-	TGTGCCAGCAGCTTAAAGCGCAGCATGAACACTGAAGCTTTCTTT	CASSLKRSMNTEAFF
TRBV5-6	-	TRBJ1-2	-	TGTGCCAGCAGCCCCGGACGGGAACCTTGGTACACCTTC	CASSPGREPWYTF
TRBV19	-	TRBJ1-1	-	TGTGCCAGTAGTATAAACCCTCAGAACACTGAAGCTTTCTTT	CASSINPQNTEAFF
TRBV2	once	TRBJ1-1	-	TGTGCCAGCAGTGTACAGGGCGACGACACTGAAGCTTTCTTT	CASSVQGDDTEAFF
TRBV19	-	TRBJ1-2	-	TGTGCCACCGTAACAGGGTACTCTGGCTACACCTTC	CATVTGYSGYTF
TRBV7-6	few	TRBJ1-4	-	TGTGCCAGCAGCCCAAACCCCAGGGTCGAAAAACTGTTTTTT	CASSPNPRVEKLFF
TRBV30	-	TRBJ2-7	-	TGTGCCTGGAGTGTTACAGGGAACTACGAGCAGTACTTC	CAWSVTGNYEQYF
TRBV9	-	TRBJ2-1	-	TGTGCCAGCAGCGTAGTCGGGGGTAGAGACAATGAGCAGTTCTTC	CASSVVGGRDNEQFF
TRBV25-1	-	TRBJ2-1	TRBD1	TGTGCCAGCAGATTGACAGGGTACAATGAGCAGTTCTTC	CASRLTGYNEQFF
TRBV5-1	-	TRBJ2-1	-	TGCGCCAGCAGCCCCGGAGGCGGGGTGCGGGATGAGCAGTTCTTC	CASSPGGGVRDEQFF
TRBV7-2	-	TRBJ2-5	-	TGTGCCAGCAGCTTAGACAGGGCAGAGACCCAGTACTTC	CASSLDRAETQYF
TRBV19	-	TRBJ2-5	-	TGTGCCAGTATGGCGGCGGGACAGCCTGAAACCCAGTACTTC	CASMAAGQPETQYF
TRBV29-1	-	TRBJ2-1	TRBD2	TGCAGCGTTGAGGGACTAGCGGGGGAGCGCAATGAGCAGTTCTTC	CSVEGLAGERNEQFF
TRBV5-5	-	TRBJ2-3	-	TGTGCCAGCAGCTTGGTAGGGAGGCGGTCAGATACGCAGTATTTT	CASSLVGRRSDTQYF
TRBV5-4	once	TRBJ2-3	TRBD2	TGTGCCAGCAGCTTGACTAGCGGGTATCGCACAGATACGCAGTATTTT	CASSLTSGYRTDTQYF
TRBV2	-	TRBJ1-5	-	TGTGCCAGCAGACAGAGCAATCAGCCCCAGCATTTT	CASRQSNQPQHF
TRBV30	-	TRBJ1-1	TRBD1	TGTGCCTGGAGGGGACAGGGGGCCGACACTGAAGCTTTCTTT	CAWRGQGADTEAFF
TRBV6-6	-	TRBJ1-1	TRBD1	TGTGCCAGCAGTCTCCAGGGGGGGTACACTGAAGCTTTCTTT	CASSLQGGYTEAFF
TRBV5-4	-	TRBJ1-2	-	TGTGCCAGCAGCTCCCTTGCATCTGGTCGCGGCTACACCTTC	CASSSLASGRGYTF
TRBV29-1	-	TRBJ1-1	-	TGCAGCGTTACACGGACGGGGAACACTGAAGCTTTCTTT	CSVTRTGNTEAFF
TRBV5-4	-	TRBJ2-3	-	TGTGCCAGCAGCTCCTCGCCGGGGGTGAGCACAGATACGCAGTATTTT	CASSSSPGVSTDTQYF
TRBV5-6	-	TRBJ2-5	TRBD1	TGTGCCAGCAGTCCGGCCAACAGGGGCGGGGAGACCCAGTACTTC	CASSPANRGGETQYF
TRBV11-2	-	TRBJ2-2	TRBD2	TGTGCCAGCAGCTTCGGGACTAGCGGGGGGGCAAGCACCGGGGAGCTGTTTTTT	CASSFGTSGGASTGELFF
TRBV4-2	-	TRBJ2-5	-	TGTGCCAGCAGCCTAAGTCCACTAGCAGGGGAGGGTCAAGAGACCCAGTACTTC	CASSLSPLAGEGQETQYF